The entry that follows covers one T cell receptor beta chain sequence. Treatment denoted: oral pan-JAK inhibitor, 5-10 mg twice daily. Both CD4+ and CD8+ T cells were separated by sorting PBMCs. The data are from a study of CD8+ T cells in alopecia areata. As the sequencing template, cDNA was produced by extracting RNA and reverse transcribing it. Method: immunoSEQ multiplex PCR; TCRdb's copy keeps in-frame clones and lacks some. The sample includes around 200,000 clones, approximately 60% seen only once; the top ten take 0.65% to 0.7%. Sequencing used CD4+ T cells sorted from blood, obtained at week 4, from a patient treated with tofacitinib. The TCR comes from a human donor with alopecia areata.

The CDR3 here is CASSEGLRWNEQYF. CDR3 nucleotide sequence: TGTGCCAGCAGCGAGGGTCTCAGGTGGAACGAGCAGTACTTC. V gene TRBV9 combines with J gene TRBJ2-7; D is unresolved. Trimming took 3 bases from V and 5 from J, leaving 15 bases between them. The CDR3 contains 14 residues. CDR1 and CDR2 from the germline V gene are SGDLS and YYNGEE.